The rows below give T cell receptor beta chains drawn from one sample of a study of Ad26.COV2.S vaccination and SARS-CoV-2 variants. Here immunoSEQ multiplex PCR was the method, and the copy in TCRdb shows in-frame clones only, minus some. This table has roughly 390,000 clones, about nine tenths appearing once. The sample here was peripheral blood, taken in a trial of Ad26.COV2.S vaccine versus placebo. Source of these receptors: a person between 18 and 60 years old who received the Ad26.COV2.S COVID-19 vaccine or a placebo. Each CDR3 is given with its conserved first and last residue. Fields, in order: D gene, J gene, clone size, V gene, CDR3 DNA, CDR3 protein. D genes are given only for firm matches. Where a row states a size, it is once, few, many or the class of an expanded clone; other rows omit it.

d_gene: TRBD2; j_gene: TRBJ2-1; abundance: .; v_gene: TRBV3-1/TRBV3-2; CDR3nt: TGTGCCAGCAGCCAAGATATTAGCGGGGGGGCAGATGAGCAGTTCTTC; CDR3aa: CASSQDISGGADEQFF
d_gene: .; j_gene: TRBJ1-4; abundance: .; v_gene: TRBV5-1; CDR3nt: TGCGCCAGCAGCTTGGCCGCCCCTTTGGGGGAAAAACTGTTTTTT; CDR3aa: CASSLAAPLGEKLFF
d_gene: TRBD2; j_gene: TRBJ2-3; abundance: once; v_gene: TRBV27; CDR3nt: TGTGCCAGCAGTTCGACTAGCGGGGGGAGGTACACAGATACGCAGTATTTT; CDR3aa: CASSSTSGGRYTDTQYF
d_gene: TRBD1; j_gene: TRBJ1-2; abundance: .; v_gene: TRBV6-5; CDR3nt: TGTGCCAGCAGTAGTGGGACAGAAGCTAACTATGGCTACACCTTC; CDR3aa: CASSSGTEANYGYTF
d_gene: .; j_gene: TRBJ1-4; abundance: .; v_gene: TRBV7-2; CDR3nt: TGTGCCAGCAGCGCGCGAGCCAGGGAAAAACTGTTTTTT; CDR3aa: CASSARAREKLFF
d_gene: .; j_gene: TRBJ1-2; abundance: once; v_gene: TRBV4-1; CDR3nt: TGCGCCAGCAGCCAAGATCGCCAGGGTCGGGGCTATGGCTACACCTTC; CDR3aa: CASSQDRQGRGYGYTF
d_gene: TRBD1; j_gene: TRBJ2-5; abundance: .; v_gene: TRBV7-9; CDR3nt: TGTGCCAGCAGCGCGCAAGGGACAGGTTGGGCCCAAGAGACCCAGTACTTC; CDR3aa: CASSAQGTGWAQETQYF
d_gene: .; j_gene: TRBJ1-3; abundance: once; v_gene: TRBV3-1/TRBV3-2; CDR3nt: TGTGCCAGCAGCCAAGGGGCCGGCAGCTCTGGAAACACCATATATTTT; CDR3aa: CASSQGAGSSGNTIYF
d_gene: TRBD1; j_gene: TRBJ2-2; abundance: .; v_gene: TRBV6-5; CDR3nt: TGTGCCAGCACCCTGGGACAGGGTACCGGGGAGCTGTTTTTT; CDR3aa: CASTLGQGTGELFF
d_gene: .; j_gene: TRBJ1-6; abundance: .; v_gene: TRBV6-5; CDR3nt: TGTGCCAGCAGGAAGTCCGAGGATTCACCCCTCCACTTT; CDR3aa: CASRKSEDSPLHF
d_gene: TRBD1; j_gene: TRBJ2-7; abundance: once; v_gene: TRBV14; CDR3nt: TGTGCCAGCAGCCTTTTACCCGGGACAGGTGTCTACGAGCAGTACTTC; CDR3aa: CASSLLPGTGVYEQYF
d_gene: TRBD2; j_gene: TRBJ2-1; abundance: .; v_gene: TRBV2; CDR3nt: TGTGCCAGCAGTGAAGCGGGACCGGGACTAGCCTCAAATGAGCAGTTCTTC; CDR3aa: CASSEAGPGLASNEQFF
d_gene: TRBD1; j_gene: TRBJ2-2; abundance: few; v_gene: TRBV25-1; CDR3nt: TGTGCCAGCAGTGAGACAGGGGACGGGGAGCTGTTTTTT; CDR3aa: CASSETGDGELFF
d_gene: .; j_gene: TRBJ2-5; abundance: .; v_gene: TRBV29-1; CDR3nt: TGCAGCGTTGACCGACCTACAAAGAAGGTCATTCAAGAGACCCAGTACTTC; CDR3aa: CSVDRPTKKVIQETQYF
d_gene: .; j_gene: TRBJ1-5; abundance: .; v_gene: TRBV19; CDR3nt: TGTGCCAGTAGTATGGACGGAGGTCAGCCCCAGCATTTT; CDR3aa: CASSMDGGQPQHF
d_gene: .; j_gene: TRBJ2-7; abundance: .; v_gene: TRBV11-2; CDR3nt: TGTGCCAGCAGCTCGACATACGAGCAGTACTTC; CDR3aa: CASSSTYEQYF
d_gene: .; j_gene: TRBJ2-7; abundance: .; v_gene: TRBV30; CDR3nt: TGTGCCTGGAGCGTAACAGGGCCGACCGAGCAGTACTTC; CDR3aa: CAWSVTGPTEQYF
d_gene: .; j_gene: TRBJ2-2; abundance: .; v_gene: TRBV6-5; CDR3nt: TGTGCCAGCAGTTACGGCGGCGGGGAGCTGTTTTTT; CDR3aa: CASSYGGGELFF
d_gene: TRBD1; j_gene: TRBJ2-7; abundance: .; v_gene: TRBV4-1; CDR3nt: TGCGCCAGCAGCCAAGTCGGACAGGGTGACTACGAGCAGTACTTC; CDR3aa: CASSQVGQGDYEQYF
d_gene: .; j_gene: TRBJ1-2; abundance: few; v_gene: TRBV5-1; CDR3nt: TGCGCCAGCAGCTTGGAAACGGGTAACTATGGCTACACCTTC; CDR3aa: CASSLETGNYGYTF
d_gene: .; j_gene: TRBJ2-5; abundance: .; v_gene: TRBV3-1/TRBV3-2; CDR3nt: TGTGCCAGCAGCCAAGATTTTGGGGGGCGGGAGACCCAGTACTTC; CDR3aa: CASSQDFGGRETQYF
d_gene: .; j_gene: TRBJ1-1; abundance: many; v_gene: TRBV3-1/TRBV3-2; CDR3nt: TGTGCCAGCAGCCCCCATCAGGGTTATACTGAAGCTTTCTTT; CDR3aa: CASSPHQGYTEAFF
d_gene: TRBD1; j_gene: TRBJ1-5; abundance: .; v_gene: TRBV7-9; CDR3nt: TGTGCCAGCTCCGGACAGGGGGCACCTGAGAGGAATCAGCCCCAGCATTTT; CDR3aa: CASSGQGAPERNQPQHF
d_gene: TRBD2; j_gene: TRBJ2-5; abundance: .; v_gene: TRBV5-4; CDR3nt: TGTGCCAGCAGCCCACCGCCGGGGGGGCCGGAGACCCAGTACTTC; CDR3aa: CASSPPPGGPETQYF
d_gene: .; j_gene: TRBJ1-5; abundance: once; v_gene: TRBV4-1; CDR3nt: TGCGCCAGCAGCCAAGATCGGATTCAGCCCCAGCATTTT; CDR3aa: CASSQDRIQPQHF
d_gene: .; j_gene: TRBJ2-7; abundance: .; v_gene: TRBV29-1; CDR3nt: TGCAGCGTTGTGTTTGTGGGAATCTACGAGCAGTACTTC; CDR3aa: CSVVFVGIYEQYF
d_gene: TRBD1; j_gene: TRBJ2-7; abundance: .; v_gene: TRBV5-1; CDR3nt: TGCGCCAGCAGCCGAGGACAGGGGACTTACGAGCAGTACTTC; CDR3aa: CASSRGQGTYEQYF
d_gene: .; j_gene: TRBJ2-7; abundance: few; v_gene: TRBV3-1/TRBV3-2; CDR3nt: TGTGCCAGCAGCCAAGATCTGGCTAGTGTATCCGAGCAGTACTTC; CDR3aa: CASSQDLASVSEQYF
d_gene: .; j_gene: TRBJ2-3; abundance: .; v_gene: TRBV11-3; CDR3nt: TGTGCCAGCAGCGAAAGACTCACAGATACGCAGTATTTT; CDR3aa: CASSERLTDTQYF
d_gene: .; j_gene: TRBJ2-1; abundance: .; v_gene: TRBV11-2; CDR3nt: TGTGCCAGCAGCTCATCAGTGGGGGAGACTTACAATGAGCAGTTCTTC; CDR3aa: CASSSSVGETYNEQFF
d_gene: .; j_gene: TRBJ2-1; abundance: .; v_gene: TRBV4-2; CDR3nt: TGTGCCAGCAGCAATGACAATGAGCAGTTCTTC; CDR3aa: CASSNDNEQFF
d_gene: .; j_gene: TRBJ2-1; abundance: .; v_gene: TRBV7-9; CDR3nt: TGTGCCAGCAGCTTAGTGCGGGGCTACAATGAGCAGTTCTTC; CDR3aa: CASSLVRGYNEQFF
d_gene: .; j_gene: TRBJ2-3; abundance: .; v_gene: TRBV18; CDR3nt: TGTGCCAGCTCACCACTGGAGCGGTTCCTCACAGATACGCAGTATTTT; CDR3aa: CASSPLERFLTDTQYF
d_gene: .; j_gene: TRBJ2-1; abundance: .; v_gene: TRBV12-3/TRBV12-4; CDR3nt: TGTGCCAGCACCCCTGGCGGGTACAATGAGCAGTTCTTC; CDR3aa: CASTPGGYNEQFF
d_gene: TRBD1; j_gene: TRBJ1-5; abundance: .; v_gene: TRBV19; CDR3nt: TGTGCCAGTAGTACCCCCGACAGGGGGCTTGGTCAGCCCCAGCATTTT; CDR3aa: CASSTPDRGLGQPQHF
d_gene: .; j_gene: TRBJ1-6; abundance: .; v_gene: TRBV6-5; CDR3nt: TGTGCCAGCAGAACAGGAGCCTATAATTCACCCCTCCACTTT; CDR3aa: CASRTGAYNSPLHF
d_gene: .; j_gene: TRBJ2-7; abundance: .; v_gene: TRBV5-4; CDR3nt: TGTGCCAGCAGCCCCGGGAACGGCCGACTCTACGAGCAGTACTTC; CDR3aa: CASSPGNGRLYEQYF
d_gene: TRBD1; j_gene: TRBJ2-2; abundance: once; v_gene: TRBV5-6; CDR3nt: TGTGCCAGCAGTGTCGACAGGGTAGGGGACACCGGGGAGCTGTTTTTT; CDR3aa: CASSVDRVGDTGELFF
d_gene: .; j_gene: TRBJ1-2; abundance: .; v_gene: TRBV21-1; CDR3nt: TGTGCCAGCACCCCACAGGGTGGCTATGGCTACACCTTC; CDR3aa: CASTPQGGYGYTF
d_gene: .; j_gene: TRBJ1-3; abundance: .; v_gene: TRBV6-5; CDR3nt: TGTGCCAGCAGTTACGGGGGGACTGACGGAAACACCATATATTTT; CDR3aa: CASSYGGTDGNTIYF
d_gene: TRBD2; j_gene: TRBJ2-1; abundance: .; v_gene: TRBV29-1; CDR3nt: TGCAGCGTTGGTTTCTGGACGGGGGGGCCATCTGAGCAGTTCTTC; CDR3aa: CSVGFWTGGPSEQFF
d_gene: TRBD1; j_gene: TRBJ1-4; abundance: few; v_gene: TRBV10-1; CDR3nt: TGCGCCAGCAGTCCCGGACAGGATGAAAAACTGTTTTTT; CDR3aa: CASSPGQDEKLFF
d_gene: TRBD1; j_gene: TRBJ1-1; abundance: few; v_gene: TRBV7-8; CDR3nt: TGTGCCAGCAGCTTAGAGACAGGGGAGAACACTGAAGCTTTCTTT; CDR3aa: CASSLETGENTEAFF